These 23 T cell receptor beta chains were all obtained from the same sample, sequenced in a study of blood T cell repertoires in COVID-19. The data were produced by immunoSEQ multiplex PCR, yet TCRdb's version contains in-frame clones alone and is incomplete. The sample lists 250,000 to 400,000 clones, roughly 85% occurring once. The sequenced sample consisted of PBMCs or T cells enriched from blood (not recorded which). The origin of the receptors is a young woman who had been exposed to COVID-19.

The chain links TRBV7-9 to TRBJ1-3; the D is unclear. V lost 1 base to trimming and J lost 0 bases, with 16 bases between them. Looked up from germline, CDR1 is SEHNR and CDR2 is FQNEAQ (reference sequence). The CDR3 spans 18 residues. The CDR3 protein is CASSLGGSVKSSGNTIYF. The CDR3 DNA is TGTGCCAGCAGCTTAGGAGGGAGTGTCAAGAGCTCTGGAAACACCATATATTTT.

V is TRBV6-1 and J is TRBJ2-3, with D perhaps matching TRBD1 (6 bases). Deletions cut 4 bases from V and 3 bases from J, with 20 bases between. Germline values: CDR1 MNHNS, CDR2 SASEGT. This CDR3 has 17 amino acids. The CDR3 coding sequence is TGTGCCAGCAGTGTAGAAAAAAATACAGGGAAAACAGATACGCAGTATTTT. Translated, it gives CASSVEKNTGKTDTQYF.

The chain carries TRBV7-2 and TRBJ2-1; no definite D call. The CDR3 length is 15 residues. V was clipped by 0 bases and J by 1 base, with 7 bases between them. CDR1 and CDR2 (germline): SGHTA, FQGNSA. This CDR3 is CASSLAGASYNEQFF. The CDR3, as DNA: TGTGCCAGCAGCTTAGCGGGCGCTTCCTACAATGAGCAGTTCTTC. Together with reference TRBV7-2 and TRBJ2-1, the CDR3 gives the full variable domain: GAGVSQSPSNKVTEKGKDVELRCDPISGHTALYWYRQSLGQGLEFLIYFQGNSAPDKSGLPSDRFSAERTGGSVSTLTIQRTQQEDSAVYLCASSLAGASYNEQFFGPGTRLTVL.

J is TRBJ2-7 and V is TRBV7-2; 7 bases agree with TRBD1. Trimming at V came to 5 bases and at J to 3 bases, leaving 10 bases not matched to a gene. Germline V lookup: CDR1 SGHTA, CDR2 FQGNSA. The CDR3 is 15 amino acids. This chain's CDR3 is CASSPSRGFLYEQYF. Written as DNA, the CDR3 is TGTGCCAGCAGCCCGTCCAGGGGGTTCCTCTACGAGCAGTACTTC.

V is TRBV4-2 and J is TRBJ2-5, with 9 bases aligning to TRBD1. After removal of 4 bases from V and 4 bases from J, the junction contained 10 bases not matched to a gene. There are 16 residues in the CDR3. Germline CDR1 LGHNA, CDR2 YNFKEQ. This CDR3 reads CASSLNTPGQGETQYF. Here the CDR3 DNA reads TGTGCCAGCAGCCTCAACACACCGGGACAGGGAGAGACCCAGTACTTC.

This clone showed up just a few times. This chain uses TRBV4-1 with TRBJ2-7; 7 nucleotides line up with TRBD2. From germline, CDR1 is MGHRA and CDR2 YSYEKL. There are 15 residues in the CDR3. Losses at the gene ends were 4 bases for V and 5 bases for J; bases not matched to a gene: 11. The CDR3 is CASSPTMGGTDEQYF. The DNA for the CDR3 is TGCGCCAGCAGCCCTACCATGGGAGGGACCGACGAGCAGTACTTC.

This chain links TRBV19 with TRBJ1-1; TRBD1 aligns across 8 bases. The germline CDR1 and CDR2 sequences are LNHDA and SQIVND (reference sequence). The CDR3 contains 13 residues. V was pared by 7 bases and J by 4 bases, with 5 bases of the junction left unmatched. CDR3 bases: TGTGCCAGTACTCCGGGACAGGTCACTGAAGCTTTCTTT. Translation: CASTPGQVTEAFF.

CDR3 sequence: CASSLLDRGSGYTF. DNA for the CDR3: TGTGCCAGTAGTCTATTAGACAGGGGGAGCGGCTACACCTTC. This rearrangement joins TRBV19 to TRBJ1-2; 9 bases map to TRBD1. V gave up 5 bases and J gave up 8 bases; unmatched junction bases: 9. CDR3 length: 14 residues. Germline CDR1 LNHDA, CDR2 SQIVND (reference sequence). Full variable domain (rest looked up from reference TRBV19 and TRBJ1-2): DGGITQSPKYLFRKEGQNVTLSCEQNLNHDAMYWYRQDPGQGLRLIYYSQIVNDFQKGDIAEGYSVSREKKESFPLTVTSAQKNPTAFYLCASSLLDRGSGYTFGSGTRLTVV.

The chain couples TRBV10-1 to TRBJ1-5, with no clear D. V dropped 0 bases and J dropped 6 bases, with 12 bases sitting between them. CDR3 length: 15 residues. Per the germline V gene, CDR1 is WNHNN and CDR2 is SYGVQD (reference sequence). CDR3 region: CASSESTGVGQPQHF. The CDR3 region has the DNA TGCGCCAGCAGTGAGTCGACCGGGGTCGGTCAGCCCCAGCATTTT.

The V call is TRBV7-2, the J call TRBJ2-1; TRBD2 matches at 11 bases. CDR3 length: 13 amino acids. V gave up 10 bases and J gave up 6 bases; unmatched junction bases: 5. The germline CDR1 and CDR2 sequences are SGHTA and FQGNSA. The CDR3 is CATTSGTSNEQFF. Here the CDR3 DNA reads TGTGCCACGACTAGCGGGACCAGCAATGAGCAGTTCTTC.

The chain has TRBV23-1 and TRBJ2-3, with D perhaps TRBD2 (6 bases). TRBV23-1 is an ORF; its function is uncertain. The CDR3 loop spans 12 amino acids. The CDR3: CHGGSGTDTQYF. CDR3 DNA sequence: TGCCATGGGGGGAGCGGCACAGATACGCAGTATTTT.

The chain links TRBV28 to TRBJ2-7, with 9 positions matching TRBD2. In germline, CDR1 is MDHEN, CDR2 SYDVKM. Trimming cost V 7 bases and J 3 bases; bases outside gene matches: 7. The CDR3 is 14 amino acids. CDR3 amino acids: CASNLGLAGYEQYF. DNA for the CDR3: TGTGCCAGCAATTTGGGACTAGCAGGCTACGAGCAGTACTTC.

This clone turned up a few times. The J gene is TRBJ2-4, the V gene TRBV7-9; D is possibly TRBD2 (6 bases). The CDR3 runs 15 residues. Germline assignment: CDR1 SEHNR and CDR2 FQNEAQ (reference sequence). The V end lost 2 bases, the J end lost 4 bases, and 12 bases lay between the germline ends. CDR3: CASSLPGSGKNIQYF. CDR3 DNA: TGTGCCAGCAGCTTACCCGGGAGTGGGAAAAACATTCAGTACTTC.

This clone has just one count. DNA of the CDR3: TGTGCCGCAGCGGGAGGGAATCAGCCCCAGCATTTT. This codes for CAAAGGNQPQHF. The V gene is TRBV28, the J gene TRBJ1-5; D remains ambiguous. Trimming cost V 11 bases and J 4 bases, with 12 bases left between them. The V gene's germline CDR1 is MDHEN and CDR2 SYDVKM. CDR3 length equals 12 residues.

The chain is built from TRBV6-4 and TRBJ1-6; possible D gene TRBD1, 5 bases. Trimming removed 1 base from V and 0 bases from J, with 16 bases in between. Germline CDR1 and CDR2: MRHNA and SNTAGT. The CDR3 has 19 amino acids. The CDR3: CASSDLTEALSSYNSPLHF. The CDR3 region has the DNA TGTGCCAGCAGTGACTTGACAGAAGCTTTAAGCTCCTATAATTCACCCCTCCACTTT.

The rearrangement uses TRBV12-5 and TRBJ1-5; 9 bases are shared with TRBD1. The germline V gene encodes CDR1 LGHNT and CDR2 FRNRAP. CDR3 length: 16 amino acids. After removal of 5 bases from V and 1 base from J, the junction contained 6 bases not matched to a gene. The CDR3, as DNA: TGTGCTAGTGGTCCGGGGACAGGGATGAGCAATCAGCCCCAGCATTTT. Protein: CASGPGTGMSNQPQHF.

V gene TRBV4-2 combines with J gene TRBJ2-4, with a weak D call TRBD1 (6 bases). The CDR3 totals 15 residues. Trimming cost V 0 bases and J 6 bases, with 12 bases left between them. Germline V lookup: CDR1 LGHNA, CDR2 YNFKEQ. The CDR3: CASSQDPAGANIQYF. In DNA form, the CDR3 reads TGTGCCAGCAGCCAAGATCCGGCAGGGGCAAACATTCAGTACTTC.

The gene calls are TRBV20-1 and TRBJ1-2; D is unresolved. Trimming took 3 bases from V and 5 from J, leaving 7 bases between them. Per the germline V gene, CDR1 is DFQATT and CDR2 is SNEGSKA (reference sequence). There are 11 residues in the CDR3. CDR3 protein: CSASLLYGYTF. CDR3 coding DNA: TGCAGTGCTAGCCTATTATATGGCTACACCTTC.

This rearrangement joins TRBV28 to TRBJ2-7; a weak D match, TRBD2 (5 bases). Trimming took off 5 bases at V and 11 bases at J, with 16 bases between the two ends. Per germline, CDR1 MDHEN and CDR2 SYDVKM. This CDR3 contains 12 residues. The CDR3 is CASSTKVFGKYF. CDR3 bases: TGTGCCAGCAGTACGAAGGTTTTCGGGAAGTACTTC.

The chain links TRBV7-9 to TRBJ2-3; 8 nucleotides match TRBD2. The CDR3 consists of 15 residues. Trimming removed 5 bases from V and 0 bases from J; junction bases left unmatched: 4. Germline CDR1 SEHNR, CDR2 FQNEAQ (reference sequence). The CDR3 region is CASSNSGTSTDTQYF. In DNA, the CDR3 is TGTGCCAGCAGCAATAGCGGGACTAGCACAGATACGCAGTATTTT. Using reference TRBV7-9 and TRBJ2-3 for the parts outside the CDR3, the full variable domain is DTGVSQNPRHKITKRGQNVTFRCDPISEHNRLYWYRQTLGQGPEFLTYFQNEAQLEKSRLLSDRFSAERPKGSFSTLEIQRTEQGDSAMYLCASSNSGTSTDTQYFGPGTRLTVL.

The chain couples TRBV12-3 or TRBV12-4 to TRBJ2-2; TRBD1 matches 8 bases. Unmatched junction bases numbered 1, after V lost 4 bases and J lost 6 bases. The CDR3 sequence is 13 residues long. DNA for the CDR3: TGTGCCAGCAGTTCAGGGGGCCCCGGGGAGCTGTTTTTT. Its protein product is CASSSGGPGELFF.

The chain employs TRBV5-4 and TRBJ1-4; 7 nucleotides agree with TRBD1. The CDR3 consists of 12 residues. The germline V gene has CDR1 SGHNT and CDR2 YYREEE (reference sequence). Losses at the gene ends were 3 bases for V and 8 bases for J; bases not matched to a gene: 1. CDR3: CASSWDSEKLFF. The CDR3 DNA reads TGTGCCAGCAGCTGGGACAGCGAAAAACTGTTTTTT.

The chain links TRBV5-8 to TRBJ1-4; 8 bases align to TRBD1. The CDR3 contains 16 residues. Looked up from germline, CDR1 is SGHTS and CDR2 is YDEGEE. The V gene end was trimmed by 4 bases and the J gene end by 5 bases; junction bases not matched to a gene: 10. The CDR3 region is CASSRQRTGRNEKLFF. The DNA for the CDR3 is TGTGCCAGCAGCCGGCAAAGGACAGGGAGGAATGAAAAACTGTTTTTT.